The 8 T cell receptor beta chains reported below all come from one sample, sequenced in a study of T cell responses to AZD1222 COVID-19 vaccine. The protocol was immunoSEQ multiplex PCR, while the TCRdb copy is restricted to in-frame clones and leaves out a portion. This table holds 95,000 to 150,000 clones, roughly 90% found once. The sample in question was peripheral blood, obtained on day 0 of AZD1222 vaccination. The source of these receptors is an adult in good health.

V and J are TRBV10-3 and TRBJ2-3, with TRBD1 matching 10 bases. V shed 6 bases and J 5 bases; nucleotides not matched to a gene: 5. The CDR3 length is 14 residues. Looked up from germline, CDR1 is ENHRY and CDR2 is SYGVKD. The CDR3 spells CAIRPGTGEDTQYF. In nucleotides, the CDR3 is TGTGCCATCAGGCCCGGGACAGGGGAAGATACGCAGTATTTT.

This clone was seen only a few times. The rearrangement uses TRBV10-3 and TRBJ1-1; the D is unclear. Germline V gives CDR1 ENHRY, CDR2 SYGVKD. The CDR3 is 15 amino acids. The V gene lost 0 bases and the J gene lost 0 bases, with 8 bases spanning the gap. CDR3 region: CAISESGGLNTEAFF. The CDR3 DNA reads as TGTGCCATCAGTGAGTCAGGAGGTCTGAACACTGAAGCTTTCTTT.

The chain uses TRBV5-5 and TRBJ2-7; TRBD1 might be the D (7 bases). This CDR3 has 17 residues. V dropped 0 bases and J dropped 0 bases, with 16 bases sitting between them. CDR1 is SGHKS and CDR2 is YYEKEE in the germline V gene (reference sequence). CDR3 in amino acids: CASSLGPQGGLSYEQYF. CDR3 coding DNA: TGTGCCAGCAGCTTGGGTCCCCAGGGGGGACTCTCCTACGAGCAGTACTTC.

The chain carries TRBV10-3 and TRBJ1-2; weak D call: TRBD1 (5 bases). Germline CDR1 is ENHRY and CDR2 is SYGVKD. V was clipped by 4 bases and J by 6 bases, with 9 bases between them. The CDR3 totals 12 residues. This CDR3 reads CAISAAGNGYTF. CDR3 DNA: TGTGCCATCAGTGCGGCAGGGAATGGCTACACCTTC.

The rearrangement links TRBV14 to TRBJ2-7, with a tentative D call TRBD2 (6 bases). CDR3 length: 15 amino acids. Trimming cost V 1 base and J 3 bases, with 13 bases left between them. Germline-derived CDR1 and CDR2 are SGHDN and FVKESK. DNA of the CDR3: TGTGCCAGCAGCCAAGGGGAGGCTACCTACTACGAGCAGTACTTC. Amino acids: CASSQGEATYYEQYF.

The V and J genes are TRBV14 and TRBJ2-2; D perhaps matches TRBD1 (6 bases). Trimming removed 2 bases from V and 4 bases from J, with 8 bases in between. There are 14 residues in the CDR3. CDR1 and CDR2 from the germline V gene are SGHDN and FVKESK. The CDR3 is CASSQRGSTGELFF. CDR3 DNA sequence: TGTGCCAGCAGCCAAAGGGGGTCCACCGGGGAGCTGTTTTTT. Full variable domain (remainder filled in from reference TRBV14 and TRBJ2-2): EAGVTQFPSHSVIEKGQTVTLRCDPISGHDNLYWYRRVMGKEIKFLLHFVKESKQDESGMPNNRFLAERTGGTYSTLKVQPAELEDSGVYFCASSQRGSTGELFFGEGSRLTVL.

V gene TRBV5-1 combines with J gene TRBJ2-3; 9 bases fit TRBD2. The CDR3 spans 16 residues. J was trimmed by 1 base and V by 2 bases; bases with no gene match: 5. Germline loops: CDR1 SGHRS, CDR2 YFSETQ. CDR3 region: CASSFLAGVGTDTQYF. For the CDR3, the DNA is TGCGCCAGCAGCTTTTTAGCGGGAGTGGGCACAGATACGCAGTATTTT.

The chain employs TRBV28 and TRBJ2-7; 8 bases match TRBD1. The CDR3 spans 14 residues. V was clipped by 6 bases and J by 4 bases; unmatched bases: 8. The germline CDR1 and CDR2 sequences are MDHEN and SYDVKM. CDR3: CASRGTGPRYEQYF. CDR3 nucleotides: TGTGCCAGCAGGGGGACAGGTCCCCGTTACGAGCAGTACTTC.